This TCR beta chain was sequenced for a study of blood T cell repertoires in COVID-19. Clones were read by immunoSEQ multiplex PCR, and TCRdb kept only the in-frame ones, dropping some. The sample comprises 200,000 to 300,000 clones, 88% of which are singletons, and over 0.55% rests with the top ten. The CDR3 extends over 13 amino acids. From germline, CDR1 is LNHDA and CDR2 SQIVND (reference sequence). Trimming stripped 11 bases from V and 0 bases from J, with 14 bases between. The sample was peripheral blood. This chain uses TRBV19 with TRBJ2-7; the D gene is possibly TRBD2 (7 bases). This TCR derives from a human donor in a cohort sampled during active COVID-19. CDR3: CAGEGGSSYEQYF. The CDR3, as DNA: TGTGCCGGGGAGGGGGGCAGCTCCTACGAGCAGTACTTC.